This TCR beta chain derives from a study of neoadjuvant nivolumab and ipilimumab in lung cancer. Broader study findings: Blood richness before therapy tracked richness in tumors resected after neoadjuvant therapy. TCR receptors were sequenced in few samples. TCR clonality did not significantly correlate with pathologic tumor regression. Only two of four nivolumab-treated tumors gained richness and clonality by surgery.

The assay was immunoSEQ multiplex PCR, and TCRdb's table has in-frame clones only and misses some. This table has 8,000 to 10,000 clones, about 72% appearing once. Concerning this clone itself: The antigen is unknown.

V trimming: 5 bases; J trimming: 5 bases; junction bases outside the gene matches: 9. The germline gives CDR1 SEHNR, CDR2 FQNEAQ (reference sequence). The length of the CDR3 is 15 residues. This receptor was obtained from an adult with non-small cell lung cancer. The specimen comprised tumor tissue, sampled after neoadjuvant nivolumab, alone or with ipilimumab, at or shortly before surgery. The chain employs TRBV7-9 and TRBJ2-1, with 7 bases identical to TRBD1. In nucleotides, the CDR3 is TGTGCCAGCAGCGCCGCCGGGACAGTCAACAATGAGCAGTTCTTC. This gives the protein CASSAAGTVNNEQFF.